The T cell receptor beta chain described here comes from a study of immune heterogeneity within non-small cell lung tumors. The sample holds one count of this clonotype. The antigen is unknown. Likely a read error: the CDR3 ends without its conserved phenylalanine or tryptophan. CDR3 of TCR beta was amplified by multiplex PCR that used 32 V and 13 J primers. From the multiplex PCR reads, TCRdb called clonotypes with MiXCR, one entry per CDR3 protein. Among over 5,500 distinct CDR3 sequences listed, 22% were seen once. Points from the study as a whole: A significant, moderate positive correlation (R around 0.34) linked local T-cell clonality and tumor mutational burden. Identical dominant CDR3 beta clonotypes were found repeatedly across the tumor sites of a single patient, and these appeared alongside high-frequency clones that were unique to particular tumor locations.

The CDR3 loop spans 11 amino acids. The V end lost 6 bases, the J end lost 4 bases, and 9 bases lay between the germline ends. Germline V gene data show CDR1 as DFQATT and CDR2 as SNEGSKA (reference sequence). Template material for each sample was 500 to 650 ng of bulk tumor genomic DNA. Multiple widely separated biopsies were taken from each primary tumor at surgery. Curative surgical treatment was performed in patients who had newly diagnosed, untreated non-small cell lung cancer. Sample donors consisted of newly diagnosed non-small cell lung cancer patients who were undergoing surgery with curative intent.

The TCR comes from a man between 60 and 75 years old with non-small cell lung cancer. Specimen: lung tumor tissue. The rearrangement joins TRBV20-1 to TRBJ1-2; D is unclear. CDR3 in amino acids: CSAHEGYGYTL. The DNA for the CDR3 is TGCAGTGCACATGAGGGCTATGGCTACACCCTC.